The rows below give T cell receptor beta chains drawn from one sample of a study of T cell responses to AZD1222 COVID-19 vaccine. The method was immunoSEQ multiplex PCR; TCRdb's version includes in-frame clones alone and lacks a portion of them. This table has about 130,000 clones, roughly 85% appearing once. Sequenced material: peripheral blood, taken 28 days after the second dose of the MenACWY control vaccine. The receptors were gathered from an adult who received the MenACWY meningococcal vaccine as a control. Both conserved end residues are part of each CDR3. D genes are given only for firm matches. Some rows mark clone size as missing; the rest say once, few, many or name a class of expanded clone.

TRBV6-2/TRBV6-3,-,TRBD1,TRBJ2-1,CASSPGQGEYNEQFF,TGTGCCAGCAGTCCCGGACAGGGGGAGTACAATGAGCAGTTCTTC
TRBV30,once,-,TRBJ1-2,CAWVQPQEGYTF,TGTGCCTGGGTCCAGCCCCAGGAGGGCTACACCTTC
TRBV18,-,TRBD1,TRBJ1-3,CASSPWGQSSGNTIYF,TGTGCCAGCTCACCATGGGGACAGTCCTCTGGAAACACCATATATTTT
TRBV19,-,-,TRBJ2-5,CASSIYLGSGGAETQYF,TGTGCCAGTAGTATCTATCTGGGTAGCGGCGGTGCAGAGACCCAGTACTTC
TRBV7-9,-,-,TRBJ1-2,CASSLEGRANYGYTF,TGTGCCAGCAGCTTAGAGGGCAGAGCTAACTATGGCTACACCTTC
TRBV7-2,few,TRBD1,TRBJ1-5,CASSLEQGASQPQHF,TGTGCCAGCAGCTTAGAACAGGGGGCAAGTCAGCCCCAGCATTTT
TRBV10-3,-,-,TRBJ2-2,CAISESSAPGELFF,TGTGCCATCAGTGAGTCATCGGCACCCGGGGAGCTGTTTTTT
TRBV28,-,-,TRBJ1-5,CASSLVPGTGQPQHF,TGTGCCAGCAGTTTGGTACCCGGGACGGGTCAGCCCCAGCATTTT
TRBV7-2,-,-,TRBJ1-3,CASSSGSAGNTIYF,TGTGCCAGCAGCTCGGGGAGCGCTGGAAACACCATATATTTT
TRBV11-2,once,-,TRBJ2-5,CASSLSAGLQETQYF,TGTGCCAGCAGCTTATCGGCGGGGTTACAAGAGACCCAGTACTTC
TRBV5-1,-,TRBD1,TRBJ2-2,CASSPLGQHTGELFF,TGCGCCAGCAGCCCACTGGGACAGCACACCGGGGAGCTGTTTTTT
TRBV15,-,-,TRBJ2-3,CATSRDSSFTDTQYF,TGTGCCACCAGCAGAGATAGCAGCTTCACAGATACGCAGTATTTT
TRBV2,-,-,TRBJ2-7,CAGGRLYEQYF,TGTGCCGGGGGGAGATTGTACGAGCAGTACTTC
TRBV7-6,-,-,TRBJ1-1,CASTSGTTGTEAFF,TGTGCCAGCACCTCCGGGACAACGGGCACTGAAGCTTTCTTT
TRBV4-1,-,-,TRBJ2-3,CASSQDRADTDTQYF,TGCGCCAGCAGCCAAGACAGGGCGGACACAGATACGCAGTATTTT
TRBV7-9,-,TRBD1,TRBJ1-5,CASSDGRQGQPQHF,TGTGCCAGCAGCGACGGTCGACAGGGTCAGCCCCAGCATTTT
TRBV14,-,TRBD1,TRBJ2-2,CASSVGQGKGRTGELFF,TGTGCCAGCAGCGTAGGACAGGGCAAGGGTCGCACCGGGGAGCTGTTTTTT
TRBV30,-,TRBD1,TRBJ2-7,CAWSPTGALYEQYF,TGTGCCTGGAGTCCGACAGGGGCCTTATACGAGCAGTACTTC
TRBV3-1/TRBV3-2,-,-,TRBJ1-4,CASSPALHEKLFF,TGTGCCAGCAGCCCCGCTTTACATGAAAAACTGTTTTTT
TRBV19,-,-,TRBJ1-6,CASSRDDSNSPLHF,TGTGCCAGTAGTAGGGATGATTCTAATTCACCCCTCCACTTT
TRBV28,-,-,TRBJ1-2,CASKEGDYGYTF,TGTGCCAGCAAGGAGGGGGACTATGGCTACACCTTC
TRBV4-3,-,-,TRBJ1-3,CASSQKQGTGNTIYF,TGCGCCAGCAGCCAAAAACAGGGTACTGGAAACACCATATATTTT
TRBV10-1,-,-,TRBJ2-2,CASSGLGRAGELFF,TGCGCCAGCAGTGGCCTGGGAAGGGCCGGGGAGCTGTTTTTT
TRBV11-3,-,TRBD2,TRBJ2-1,CASSLGTLPGGRYNEQFF,TGTGCCAGCAGCTTAGGGACCTTACCGGGAGGGCGCTACAATGAGCAGTTCTTC
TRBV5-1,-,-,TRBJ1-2,CASSFLQGTNYGYTF,TGCGCCAGCAGCTTTTTACAGGGCACTAACTATGGCTACACCTTC
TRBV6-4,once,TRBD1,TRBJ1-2,CASRESRTGGVGFDYGYTF,TGTGCCAGCAGAGAGAGTCGGACAGGGGGCGTAGGGTTTGACTATGGCTACACCTTC
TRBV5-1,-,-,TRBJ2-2,CASSYHRRGASTGELFF,TGCGCCAGCAGCTACCATCGGAGGGGGGCGAGTACCGGGGAGCTGTTTTTT
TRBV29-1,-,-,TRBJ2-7,CSVGVTVTREQYF,TGCAGCGTAGGAGTTACAGTCACCCGCGAGCAGTACTTC
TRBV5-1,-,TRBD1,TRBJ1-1,CASSPAADREGTEAFF,TGCGCCAGCAGCCCCGCAGCCGACAGGGAAGGCACTGAAGCTTTCTTT
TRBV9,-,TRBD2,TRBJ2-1,CASSVEVAGNEQFF,TGTGCCAGCAGCGTAGAAGTAGCGGGCAATGAGCAGTTCTTC
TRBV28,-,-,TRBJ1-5,CASSLVGNQPQHF,TGTGCCAGCAGTTTAGTCGGGAATCAGCCCCAGCATTTT
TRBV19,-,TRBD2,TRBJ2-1,CASSMGRIAGGSYNEQFF,TGTGCCAGTAGTATGGGCCGAATAGCGGGTGGCTCCTACAATGAGCAGTTCTTC
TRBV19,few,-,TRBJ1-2,CASRGQRNNYGYTF,TGTGCCAGTAGAGGACAGAGAAATAACTATGGCTACACCTTC
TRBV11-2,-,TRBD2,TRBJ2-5,CASSLAPGGEGETQYF,TGTGCCAGCAGCTTAGCTCCCGGGGGGGAGGGAGAGACCCAGTACTTC
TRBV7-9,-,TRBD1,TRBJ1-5,CASSLALAGQGNNQPQHF,TGTGCCAGCAGCTTAGCTCTGGCGGGACAGGGCAACAATCAGCCCCAGCATTTT
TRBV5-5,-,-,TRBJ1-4,CASSPRGGRGEKLFF,TGTGCCAGCAGCCCCCGGGGAGGGAGAGGTGAAAAACTGTTTTTT
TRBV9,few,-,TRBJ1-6,CASSRGDGRSPLHF,TGTGCCAGCAGCAGGGGGGACGGGCGGTCACCCCTCCACTTT
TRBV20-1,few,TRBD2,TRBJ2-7,CSASGGLAGDEQYF,TGCAGTGCTAGTGGGGGGCTAGCGGGAGACGAGCAGTACTTC
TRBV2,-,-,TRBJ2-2,CASSENYLTGELFF,TGTGCCAGCAGTGAAAACTACCTCACCGGGGAGCTGTTTTTT
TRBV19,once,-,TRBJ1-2,CASSRLRDPYGYTF,TGTGCCAGTAGTAGACTACGGGACCCTTATGGCTACACCTTC
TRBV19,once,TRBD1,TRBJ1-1,CASLYRGMNTEAFF,TGTGCCAGTCTATACAGGGGTATGAACACTGAAGCTTTCTTT
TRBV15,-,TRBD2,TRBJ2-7,CATRPPGGNYEQYF,TGTGCCACCAGACCCCCGGGAGGGAACTACGAGCAGTACTTC
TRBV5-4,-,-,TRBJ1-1,CASSPRQRMNTEAFF,TGTGCCAGCAGCCCCCGACAGCGAATGAACACTGAAGCTTTCTTT
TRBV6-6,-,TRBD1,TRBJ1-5,CASSGQGLNQPQHF,TGTGCCAGCAGTGGACAGGGTCTAAATCAGCCCCAGCATTTT
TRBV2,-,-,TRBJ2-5,CASSYRGGETQYF,TGTGCCAGCAGTTACAGGGGGGGAGAGACCCAGTACTTC
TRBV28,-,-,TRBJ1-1,CASSFGAEAFF,TGTGCCAGCAGTTTTGGGGCTGAAGCTTTCTTT
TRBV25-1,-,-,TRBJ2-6,CASSENANVLTF,TGTGCCAGCAGTGAAAATGCCAACGTCCTGACTTTC
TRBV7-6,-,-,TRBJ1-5,CASSLGERKPQHF,TGTGCCAGCAGCTTAGGGGAGCGGAAGCCCCAGCATTTT
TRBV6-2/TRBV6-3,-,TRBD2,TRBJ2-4,CASSFLAGPAAGSIQYF,TGTGCCAGCAGCTTTCTAGCGGGCCCAGCTGCGGGGTCCATTCAGTACTTC
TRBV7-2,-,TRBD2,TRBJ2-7,CASSLDGGREYEQYF,TGTGCCAGCAGCTTAGATGGCGGGAGAGAATACGAGCAGTACTTC
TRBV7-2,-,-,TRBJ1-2,CASSYRDRTNYGYTF,TGTGCCAGCAGCTACCGGGACCGGACTAACTATGGCTACACCTTC
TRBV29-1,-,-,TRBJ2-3,CSAKQGPDTQYF,TGCAGCGCTAAACAGGGACCAGATACGCAGTATTTT
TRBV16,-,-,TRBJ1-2,CASSQSGGYTF,TGTGCCAGCAGCCAATCCGGGGGCTACACCTTC
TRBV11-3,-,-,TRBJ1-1,CASSLRGAPEAFF,TGTGCCAGCAGCTTAAGGGGGGCGCCTGAAGCTTTCTTT
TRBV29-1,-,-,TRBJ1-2,CSAHNQEYYGYTF,TGCAGCGCTCACAATCAGGAATACTATGGCTACACCTTC
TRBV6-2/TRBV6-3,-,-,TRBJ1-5,CASNPWGGVPHQPQHF,TGTGCCAGCAACCCTTGGGGGGGCGTACCCCATCAGCCCCAGCATTTT
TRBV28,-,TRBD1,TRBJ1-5,CASTFGTGGYGNQPQHF,TGTGCCAGCACTTTCGGGACAGGGGGGTATGGCAATCAGCCCCAGCATTTT
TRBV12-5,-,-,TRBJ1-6,CASGGQQSSPLHF,TGTGCTAGTGGTGGACAGCAAAGTTCACCCCTCCACTTT